Described below is a single TCR beta chain sequence and its context. The antigen remains undetermined. Treatment denoted: roughly 10-day PBMC culture with coronavirus spike peptide pools or control peptides (ViraFEST assay). Wells contained two million PBMCs each, and these were cultured with about 9.9 IU/ml IL-2 and roughly 9.6 ug/ml peptide pools. Negative selection isolated the CD4+ T cells once the cells had been cultured for 10 days. These data belong to a study of vaccination and CD4 T cells after COVID-19. Study-wide results and caveats: Among those convalescent, a median around 89% of reactive clones emerged solely post-vaccination.

From germline, CDR1 is SGHRS and CDR2 YFSETQ. CDR3 length equals 15 residues. Trimming removed 4 bases from V and 5 bases from J; junction bases left unmatched: 8. Oncomine TCR Beta short-read sequencing was applied to DNA from cultured CD4+ T cells. TCRdb reprocessed the PCR reads via MiXCR and lists one record per CDR3 protein. The sample shows 15,000 to 20,000 distinct CDR3 sequences, less than 60% of them seen only once. The sample comprised CD4+ T cells from blood, cultured in vitro. The chain combines TRBV5-1 with TRBJ2-2; TRBD2 aligns across 7 bases. This TCR was sampled from a human donor who had recovered from COVID-19. CDR3 protein: CASSPGLDRTGELFF. CDR3 bases: TGCGCCAGCAGCCCAGGACTAGATCGAACCGGGGAGCTGTTTTTT.